The 15 T cell receptor beta chains below were found in one sample sequenced in a study of cytomegalovirus exposure and HLA in healthy donors. PCR amplification relied on 60 Vbeta primers (plus 13 Jbeta primers). Assay: immunoSEQ multiplex PCR; the TCRdb copy retains only in-frame clones and omits some. The table lists 150,000 to 200,000 clones, about 80% of them singletons. Sequencing was performed on PBMCs. These receptors were obtained from a woman in her thirties or forties in good health and CMV-seronegative.

The rearrangement links TRBV5-6 to TRBJ2-5; 7 nucleotides align to TRBD1. The J call is uncertain, as TRBJ2-7 better fits the DNA end. The CDR3 runs 13 residues. The germline V gene encodes CDR1 SGHDT and CDR2 YYEEEE. The CDR3 DNA reads TGTGCCAGCAGCTTTACAGGGGCCTACGAGCAGTACTTC. Encoded protein: CASSFTGAYEQYF.

The chain recombines TRBV9 with TRBJ1-1, with D tentatively TRBD1 (6 bases). V dropped 0 bases and J dropped 3 bases, with 15 bases sitting between them. The CDR3 sequence is 16 residues long. Germline lookup yields CDR1 SGDLS and CDR2 YYNGEE. CDR3 amino acids: CASSVVGGLGDTEAFF. In DNA, the CDR3 is TGTGCCAGCAGCGTAGTGGGGGGGCTGGGTGACACTGAAGCTTTCTTT.

This clone is a singleton in its sample. J is TRBJ2-7 and V is TRBV10-3, with D possibly TRBD2 on 5 matching bases. CDR3 length: 11 amino acids. Germline CDR1 is ENHRY and CDR2 is SYGVKD. With 2 bases removed from V and 6 bases from J, the gap between germline ends came to 5 bases. The CDR3 DNA reads as TGTGCCATCAGTGAGGGAGGCGAGCAGTACTTC. Translation gives CAISEGGEQYF.

In DNA form, the CDR3 reads TGCGCCAGCAGCCCTACAGGGGGCCACGAGCAGTACTTC. Protein product: CASSPTGGHEQYF. The chain is built from TRBV5-1 and TRBJ2-7; 9 bases align to TRBD1. Trimming removed 4 bases from V and 5 bases from J; junction bases left unmatched: 4. This CDR3 comprises 13 residues. CDR1 and CDR2 from the germline V gene are SGHRS and YFSETQ.

J is TRBJ2-7 and V is TRBV11-2; the D gene is possibly TRBD1 (6 bases). The V end lost 4 bases, the J end lost 6 bases, and 13 bases lay between the germline ends. The CDR3 is 13 amino acids. Germline V gene sequence: CDR1 SGHAT, CDR2 FQNNGV. CDR3 sequence: CASSSTRGSEQYF. As DNA, the CDR3 is TGTGCCAGCAGCTCCACTAGGGGGAGCGAGCAGTACTTC.

The chain combines TRBV5-1 with TRBJ1-2, with unresolved D. Deletions cut 0 bases from V and 7 bases from J, with 16 bases between. The CDR3 has 15 amino acids. The V gene's germline CDR1 is SGHRS and CDR2 YFSETQ. CDR3: CASSLADAGWVGYTF. DNA of the CDR3: TGCGCCAGCAGCTTGGCCGACGCGGGGTGGGTTGGCTACACCTTC. The complete variable domain, with remaining parts taken from reference TRBV5-1 and TRBJ1-2, reads KAGVTQTPRYLIKTRGQQVTLSCSPISGHRSVSWYQQTPGQGLQFLFEYFSETQRNKGNFPGRFSGRQFSNSRSEMNVSTLELGDSALYLCASSLADAGWVGYTFGSGTRLTVV.

V usage is TRBV19 and J usage is TRBJ2-5; D perhaps matches TRBD2 (6 bases). Trimming cost V 6 bases and J 5 bases, with 10 bases left between them. CDR3 size: 12 residues. Germline assignment: CDR1 LNHDA and CDR2 SQIVND (reference sequence). The CDR3 protein is CASRQSGETQYF. For the CDR3, the DNA is TGTGCCAGTAGACAAAGCGGGGAGACCCAGTACTTC.

In this sample, this clone turned up a few times. V is TRBV5-1 and J is TRBJ2-7, with D possibly matching TRBD1 (5 bases). The V gene lost 4 bases and the J gene lost 3 bases, with 17 bases spanning the gap. The CDR3 loop spans 15 amino acids. CDR1 SGHRS and CDR2 YFSETQ come from the germline V gene. CDR3 residues: CASSPGQSWDYEQYF. CDR3 nucleotides: TGCGCCAGCAGCCCCGGACAATCTTGGGACTACGAGCAGTACTTC.

This clone was recorded only once. The genes are TRBV18 and TRBJ2-7, with TRBD2 matching over 9 bases. This CDR3 is 14 amino acids long. Germline CDR1 is KGHSH and CDR2 is LQKENI. The V segment lost 3 bases and the J segment 6 bases; nucleotides outside the gene matches: 6. The CDR3 bases are TGTGCCAGCTCACCGGATGCGGGAGGGGTCGAGCAGTACTTC. This sequence encodes CASSPDAGGVEQYF.

J is TRBJ2-5 and V is TRBV10-1; tentatively, D is TRBD2 (6 bases). V lost 0 bases, J lost 4 bases, and 12 bases lay in between. This CDR3 spans 15 amino acids. Germline lookup yields CDR1 WNHNN and CDR2 SYGVQD (reference sequence). The CDR3 here is CASSESLGAGETQYF. In DNA, the CDR3 is TGCGCCAGCAGTGAGTCGTTAGGAGCGGGAGAGACCCAGTACTTC.

This chain connects TRBV11-3 to TRBJ1-2; D not certain. Between the trimmed V and J ends, which lost 1 base and 0 bases, there was a span of 6 bases. CDR1 SGHNT and CDR2 YENEEA come from the germline V gene. This CDR3 spans 14 amino acids. The CDR3 spells CASSLAQTNYGYTF. The CDR3 bases are TGTGCCAGCAGCTTAGCCCAGACTAACTATGGCTACACCTTC.

V is TRBV19 and J is TRBJ2-1, with 8 bases that match TRBD2. The CDR3 has 17 residues. Losses at the gene ends were 5 bases for V and 0 bases for J; bases not matched to a gene: 9. Germline-derived CDR1 and CDR2 are LNHDA and SQIVND (reference sequence). CDR3 protein: CASSVILAVSSYNEQFF. The CDR3 DNA sequence: TGTGCCAGTAGTGTTATACTAGCGGTAAGCTCCTACAATGAGCAGTTCTTC.

The rearrangement links TRBV19 to TRBJ1-5, with D unresolved. The germline V gene has CDR1 LNHDA and CDR2 SQIVND (reference sequence). The CDR3 spans 15 residues. V lost 9 bases, J lost 2 bases, and 17 bases lay in between. DNA for the CDR3: TGTGCCAGCGCCCCGGAGTCCCCGGGCAATCAGCCCCAGCATTTT. Protein product: CASAPESPGNQPQHF.

The gene calls are TRBV28 and TRBJ2-5; 8 bases match TRBD1. The DNA end is more similar to TRBJ2-7, so the J call may be wrong. Germline V gene lookup returns CDR1 MDHEN and CDR2 SYDVKM. This CDR3 is 13 amino acids long. The CDR3 bases are TGTGCCAGCAGGACAGGGGCCTACTACGAGCAGTACTTC. Amino acid sequence: CASRTGAYYEQYF.

This chain uses TRBV5-4 with TRBJ2-1; 12 bases are shared with TRBD2. The germline CDR1 and CDR2 sequences are SGHNT and YYREEE (reference sequence). The CDR3 is 16 amino acids. Trimming took 1 base from V and 3 from J; bases not matched to a gene: 2. CDR3 DNA: TGTGCCAGCAGCTTGCTAGCGGGAGGGCACTACAATGAGCAGTTCTTC. Residues: CASSLLAGGHYNEQFF.